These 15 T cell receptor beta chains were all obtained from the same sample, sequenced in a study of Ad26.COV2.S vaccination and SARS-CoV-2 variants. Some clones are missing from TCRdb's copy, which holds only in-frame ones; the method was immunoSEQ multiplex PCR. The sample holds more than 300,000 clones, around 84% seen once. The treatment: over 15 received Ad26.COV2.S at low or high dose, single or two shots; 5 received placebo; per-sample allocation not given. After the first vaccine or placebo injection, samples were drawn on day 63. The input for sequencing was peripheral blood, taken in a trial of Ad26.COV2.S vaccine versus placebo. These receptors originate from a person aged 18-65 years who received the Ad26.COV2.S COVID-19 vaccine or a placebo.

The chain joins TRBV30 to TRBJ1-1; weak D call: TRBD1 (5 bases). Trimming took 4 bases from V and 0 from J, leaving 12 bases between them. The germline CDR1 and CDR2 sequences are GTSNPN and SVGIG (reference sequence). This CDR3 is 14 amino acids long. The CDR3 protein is CAWKGVGMNTEAFF. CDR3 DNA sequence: TGTGCCTGGAAAGGGGTGGGCATGAACACTGAAGCTTTCTTT.

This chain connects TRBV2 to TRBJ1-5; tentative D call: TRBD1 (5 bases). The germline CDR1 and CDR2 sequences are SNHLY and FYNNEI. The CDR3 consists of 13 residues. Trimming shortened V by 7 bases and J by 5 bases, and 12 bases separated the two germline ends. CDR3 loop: CASKRRGDQPQHF. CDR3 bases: TGTGCCAGCAAAAGGCGGGGGGATCAGCCCCAGCATTTT.

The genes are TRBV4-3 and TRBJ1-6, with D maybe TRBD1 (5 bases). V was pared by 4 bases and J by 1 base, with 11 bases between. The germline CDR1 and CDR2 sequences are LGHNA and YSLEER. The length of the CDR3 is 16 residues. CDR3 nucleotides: TGCGCCAGCAGCCCAGAACCAGGGTCCTATAATTCACCCCTCCACTTT. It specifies CASSPEPGSYNSPLHF.

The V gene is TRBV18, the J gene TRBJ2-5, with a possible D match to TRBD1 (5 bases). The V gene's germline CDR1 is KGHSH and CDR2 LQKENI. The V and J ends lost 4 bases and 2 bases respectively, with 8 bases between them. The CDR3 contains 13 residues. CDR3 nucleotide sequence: TGTGCCAGCTCACTCCGACAGCAAGAGACCCAGTACTTC. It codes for CASSLRQQETQYF.

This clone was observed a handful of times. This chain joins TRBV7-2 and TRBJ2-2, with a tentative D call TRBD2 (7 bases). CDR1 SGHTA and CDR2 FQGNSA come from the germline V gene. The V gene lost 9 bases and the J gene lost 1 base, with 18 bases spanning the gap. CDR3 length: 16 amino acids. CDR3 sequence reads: CASPRGLAVNTGELFF. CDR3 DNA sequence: TGTGCCAGTCCCCGGGGGCTAGCGGTGAACACCGGGGAGCTGTTTTTT.

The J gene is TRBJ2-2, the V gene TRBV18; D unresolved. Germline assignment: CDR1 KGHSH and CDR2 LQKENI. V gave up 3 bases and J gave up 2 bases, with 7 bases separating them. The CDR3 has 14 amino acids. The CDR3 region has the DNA TGTGCCAGCTCACCGGTGCTCAACACCGGGGAGCTGTTTTTT. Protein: CASSPVLNTGELFF.

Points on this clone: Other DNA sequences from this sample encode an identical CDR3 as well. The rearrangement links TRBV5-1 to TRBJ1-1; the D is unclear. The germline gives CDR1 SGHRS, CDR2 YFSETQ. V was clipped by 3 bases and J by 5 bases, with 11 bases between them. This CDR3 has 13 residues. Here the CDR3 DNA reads TGCGCCAGCAGCTACGACCGGGGAACTGAAGCTTTCTTT. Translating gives CASSYDRGTEAFF.

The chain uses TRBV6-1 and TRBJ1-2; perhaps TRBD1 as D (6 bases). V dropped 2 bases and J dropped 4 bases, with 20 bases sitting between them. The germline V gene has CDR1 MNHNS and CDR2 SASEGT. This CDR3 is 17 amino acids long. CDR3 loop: CASSEPGQTAIAYGYTF. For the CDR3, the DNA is TGTGCCAGCAGTGAACCCGGACAGACTGCAATAGCCTATGGCTACACCTTC.

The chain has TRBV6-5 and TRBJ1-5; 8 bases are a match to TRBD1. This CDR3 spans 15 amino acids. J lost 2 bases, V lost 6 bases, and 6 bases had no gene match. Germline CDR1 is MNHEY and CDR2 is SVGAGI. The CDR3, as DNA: TGTGCCAGCAGGGACAGGGTGGGAGGCAATCAGCCCCAGCATTTT. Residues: CASRDRVGGNQPQHF.

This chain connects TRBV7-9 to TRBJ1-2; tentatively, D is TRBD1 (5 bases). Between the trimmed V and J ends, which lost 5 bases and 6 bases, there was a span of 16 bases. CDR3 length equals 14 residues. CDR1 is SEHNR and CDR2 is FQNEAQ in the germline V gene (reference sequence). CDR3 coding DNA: TGTGCCAGCAGCGCCCGGGACGGGAGGGATGGCTACACCTTC. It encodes CASSARDGRDGYTF.

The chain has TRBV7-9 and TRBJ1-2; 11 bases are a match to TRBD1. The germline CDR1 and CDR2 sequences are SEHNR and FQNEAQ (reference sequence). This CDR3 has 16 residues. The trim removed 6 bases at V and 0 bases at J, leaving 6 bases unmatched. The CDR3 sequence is CASRNGQGAPNYGYTF. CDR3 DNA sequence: TGTGCCAGCAGGAACGGACAGGGGGCGCCTAACTATGGCTACACCTTC.

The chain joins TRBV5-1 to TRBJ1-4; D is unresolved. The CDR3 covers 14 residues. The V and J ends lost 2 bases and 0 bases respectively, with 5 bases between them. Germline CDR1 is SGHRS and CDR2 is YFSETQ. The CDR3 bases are TGCGCCAGCAGCTTAGGGACAACTAATGAAAAACTGTTTTTT. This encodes CASSLGTTNEKLFF. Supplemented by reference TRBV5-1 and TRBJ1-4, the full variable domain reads KAGVTQTPRYLIKTRGQQVTLSCSPISGHRSVSWYQQTPGQGLQFLFEYFSETQRNKGNFPGRFSGRQFSNSRSEMNVSTLELGDSALYLCASSLGTTNEKLFFGSGTQLSVL.

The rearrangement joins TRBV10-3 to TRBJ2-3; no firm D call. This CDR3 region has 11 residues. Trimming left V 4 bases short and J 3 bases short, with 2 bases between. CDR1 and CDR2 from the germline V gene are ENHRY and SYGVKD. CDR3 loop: CAISGTDTQYF. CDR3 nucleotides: TGTGCCATCAGTGGTACAGATACGCAGTATTTT.

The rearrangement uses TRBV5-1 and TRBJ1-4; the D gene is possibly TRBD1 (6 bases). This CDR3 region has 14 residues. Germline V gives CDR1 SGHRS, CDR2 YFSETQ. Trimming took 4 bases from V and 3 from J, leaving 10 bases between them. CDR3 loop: CASSPDSSNEKLFF. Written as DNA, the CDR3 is TGCGCCAGCAGCCCGGACAGCTCTAATGAAAAACTGTTTTTT.

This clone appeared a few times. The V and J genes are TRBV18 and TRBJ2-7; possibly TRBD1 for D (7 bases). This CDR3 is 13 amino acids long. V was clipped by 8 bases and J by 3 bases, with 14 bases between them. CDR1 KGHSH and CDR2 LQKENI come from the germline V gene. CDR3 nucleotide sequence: TGTGCCAGCACCCAGGGGGGCAACTACGAGCAGTACTTC. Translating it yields CASTQGGNYEQYF.